Below, 8 T cell receptor beta chains from the same sample are listed, as sequenced in a study of blood T cell repertoires in COVID-19. Using immunoSEQ multiplex PCR, the repertoire was profiled, and TCRdb retains in-frame clones only, with some absent. The sample carries roughly 81,000 clones, about four fifths recorded once. The sequenced sample consisted of peripheral blood. The receptors shown here come from a woman in her 70s with acute or convalescent COVID-19.

The chain recombines TRBV27 with TRBJ2-7; TRBD2 aligns across 8 bases. The germline CDR1 and CDR2 sequences are MNHEY and SMNVEV (reference sequence). Trimming cost V 6 bases and J 2 bases; bases outside gene matches: 6. This CDR3 spans 14 amino acids. Here the CDR3 reads CASSRTSNAYEQYF. CDR3 DNA sequence: TGTGCCAGCAGCCGGACTAGCAACGCCTACGAGCAGTACTTC.

V is TRBV7-8 and J is TRBJ2-7, with 7 bases fitting TRBD1. Germline loops: CDR1 SGHVS, CDR2 FQNEAQ. The trim removed 3 bases at V and 3 bases at J, leaving 2 bases unmatched. The CDR3 has 13 amino acids. The CDR3 nucleotides read TGTGCCAGCAGCTTGGGACAGAACTACGAGCAGTACTTC. This codes for CASSLGQNYEQYF.

This clone was counted a single time. The rearrangement links TRBV6-6 to TRBJ2-7, with D uncertain. The CDR3 consists of 14 residues. Trimming pared 7 bases from V and 5 bases from J, leaving 18 bases between. Germline CDR1 reads MNHNY; CDR2 reads SVGAGI (reference sequence). The DNA of the CDR3 is TGTGCCAGCACCTCCTCAGACGCCCGGGACGAGCAGTACTTC. Encoded protein: CASTSSDARDEQYF.

Comment on this clone: At one of its ends the junction is not consistent with the germline gene, which may arise from a read error. The chain recombines TRBV4-2 with TRBJ1-5; no reliable D call. The CDR3 covers 15 residues. Per germline, CDR1 LGHNA and CDR2 YNFKEQ. The chain's CDR3 is CASSQDPVSNQPQHF. The CDR3 DNA follows: TGTGCCAGCAGTCAAGATCCAGTTAGCAATCAGCCCCAGCATTTT.

In its sample, this clone was seen once. The chain has TRBV4-1 and TRBJ1-4, with 12 bases aligning to TRBD1. Germline loops: CDR1 MGHRA, CDR2 YSYEKL. J gave up 8 bases and V 3 bases, and 4 bases lay outside the gene matches. The CDR3 loop spans 15 amino acids. CDR3 loop: CASSHAGTGGEKLFF. The DNA for the CDR3 is TGCGCCAGCAGCCATGCCGGGACAGGGGGCGAAAAACTGTTTTTT.

The rearrangement links TRBV5-5 to TRBJ1-5; D is unresolved. The V end was cut by 0 bases, the J end by 5 bases, with 12 bases between. Germline CDR1 and CDR2: SGHKS and YYEKEE (reference sequence). This CDR3 contains 15 residues. The CDR3 DNA reads as TGTGCCAGCAGCTTGGCTTTGTCAGTTGATCAGCCCCAGCATTTT. Translated, it gives CASSLALSVDQPQHF.

This clone has only a few counts. The chain carries TRBV7-9 and TRBJ1-2; the D gene is possibly TRBD1 (5 bases). Germline-derived CDR1 and CDR2 are SEHNR and FQNEAQ (reference sequence). Trimming stripped 5 bases from V and 5 bases from J, with 21 bases between. The CDR3 is 16 residues long. The CDR3 spells CASSPLWAGNRYGYTF. The CDR3 DNA sequence: TGTGCCAGCAGCCCCCTTTGGGCAGGGAATCGGTATGGCTACACCTTC.

The V call is TRBV30, the J call TRBJ2-1; D may be TRBD1 (6 bases). Trimming removed 3 bases from V and 6 bases from J, with 12 bases in between. There are 13 residues in the CDR3. Germline V gene lookup returns CDR1 GTSNPN and CDR2 SVGIG (reference sequence). The CDR3 DNA reads TGTGCCTGGAGGAGCGGACAGTTCAATGAGCAGTTCTTC. The encoded protein is CAWRSGQFNEQFF. Using reference TRBV30 and TRBJ2-1 for the parts outside the CDR3, the full variable domain is SQTIHQWPATLVQPVGSPLSLECTVEGTSNPNLYWYRQAAGRGLQLLFYSVGIGQISSEVPQNLSASRPQDRQFILSSKKLLLSDSGFYLCAWRSGQFNEQFFGPGTRLTVL.